The rows below give T cell receptor beta chains drawn from one sample of a study of cytomegalovirus exposure and HLA in healthy donors. Sequenced by immunoSEQ multiplex PCR; TCRdb stores in-frame clones only, minus some. The sample comprises approximately 140,000 clones, around three quarters of which are singletons, and 3% rests with the top ten. The sequencing input was PBMCs. The origin of the receptors is a man aged 35 to 55 in good health and CMV-seropositive. Both conserved end residues are part of each CDR3. A D gene is named only where the DNA matches it firmly. The listing skips clone size in some rows; elsewhere it reads once, few, many or a size class.

>NA|NA|TRBJ2-7|TRBV29-1
CSVGTRFAYEQYF
TGCAGCGTTGGTACACGCTTTGCCTACGAGCAGTACTTC
>NA|NA|TRBJ2-2|TRBV18
CASSPLQGNTGELFF
TGTGCCAGCTCACCACTGCAGGGAAACACCGGGGAGCTGTTTTTT
>NA|TRBD1|TRBJ2-7|TRBV6-5
CASRRGQGGSYEQYF
TGTGCCAGCAGGAGAGGACAGGGGGGTTCCTACGAGCAGTACTTC
>once|TRBD1|TRBJ1-4|TRBV18
CASSPQGATTNEKLFF
TGTGCCAGCTCACCACAGGGGGCTACAACTAATGAAAAACTGTTTTTT
>NA|TRBD2|TRBJ2-7|TRBV5-6
CASSAGTRLPYEQYF
TGTGCCAGCAGTGCTGGGACTAGACTCCCCTACGAGCAGTACTTC
>NA|NA|TRBJ2-7|TRBV29-1
CSAGLEYEQYF
TGCAGCGCAGGACTTGAATACGAGCAGTACTTC
>NA|TRBD2|TRBJ2-1|TRBV9
CASSLDSGRYNEQFF
TGTGCCAGCAGCCTTGACAGCGGGAGATACAATGAGCAGTTCTTC
>NA|TRBD1|TRBJ1-2|TRBV11-2
CASSLGQGSSIYGYTF
TGTGCCAGCAGCTTAGGACAGGGCTCCTCAATCTATGGCTACACCTTC
>NA|TRBD1|TRBJ1-1|TRBV10-3
CAISGQGLGVGADTEAFF
TGTGCCATCAGTGGACAGGGCTTGGGAGTAGGGGCAGACACTGAAGCTTTCTTT
>NA|NA|TRBJ1-4|TRBV4-3
CASSQTGIRATNEKLFF
TGCGCCAGCAGCCAAACGGGGATCCGGGCAACTAATGAAAAACTGTTTTTT
>NA|NA|TRBJ1-2|TRBV29-1
CSVEWLEYGYTF
TGCAGCGTTGAATGGCTAGAGTATGGCTACACCTTC
>NA|TRBD1|TRBJ2-7|TRBV7-2
CASRETGGNYEQYF
TGTGCCAGCAGGGAGACAGGGGGCAACTACGAGCAGTACTTC
>NA|TRBD1|TRBJ2-3|TRBV25-1
CASSGQGADTQYF
TGTGCCAGCAGTGGCCAGGGGGCAGATACGCAGTATTTT
>once|NA|TRBJ1-2|TRBV6-5
CASSEILNYGYTF
TGTGCCAGCAGCGAGATCCTTAACTATGGCTACACCTTC
>NA|NA|TRBJ1-5|TRBV6-5
CASRGQNSNQPQHF
TGTGCCAGCAGAGGACAGAATAGCAATCAGCCCCAGCATTTT
>NA|TRBD2|TRBJ2-4|TRBV30
CAWSPWEGKNIQYF
TGTGCCTGGAGCCCATGGGAGGGCAAAAACATTCAGTACTTC
>NA|TRBD1|TRBJ2-5|TRBV11-2
CASSLTTGGQETQYF
TGTGCCAGCAGCTTAACGACAGGGGGCCAAGAGACCCAGTACTTC
>NA|NA|TRBJ1-3|TRBV7-9
CASSLVMGTARSGNTIYF
TGTGCCAGCAGCTTAGTTATGGGTACAGCTCGCTCTGGAAACACCATATATTTT
>NA|NA|TRBJ2-7|TRBV7-9
CSSSTQGYEQYF
TGTTCCAGCAGTACCCAGGGCTACGAGCAGTACTTC
>NA|TRBD1|TRBJ2-2|TRBV5-4
CASRGQANTGELFF
TGTGCCAGCCGGGGACAGGCGAACACCGGGGAGCTGTTTTTT
>NA|TRBD2|TRBJ2-1|TRBV27
CASSRREGLYNEQFF
TGTGCCAGTTCGAGGCGGGAGGGCCTCTACAATGAGCAGTTCTTC
>NA|TRBD2|TRBJ2-3|TRBV11-2
CASSRNSGAGVSDTQYF
TGTGCCAGCAGCCGAAACTCCGGAGCGGGAGTGTCAGATACGCAGTATTTT
>NA|TRBD1|TRBJ1-2|TRBV6-5
CASSYSTGGIYGYTF
TGTGCCAGCAGTTACTCCACAGGGGGCATCTATGGCTACACCTTC
>NA|TRBD1|TRBJ2-3|TRBV5-1
CASSFPTGETDTQYF
TGCGCCAGCAGCTTTCCGACAGGGGAGACAGATACGCAGTATTTT
>NA|TRBD1|TRBJ2-2|TRBV7-6
CASSSRDRGTGELFF
TGTGCCAGCAGCAGCCGGGACAGGGGCACCGGGGAGCTGTTTTTT
>NA|NA|TRBJ2-7|TRBV7-2
CASSLNRGQYEQYF
TGTGCCAGCAGCTTAAATAGGGGTCAATACGAGCAGTACTTC
>NA|NA|TRBJ1-2|TRBV7-9
CSSSLTGWNYGYTF
TGTTCCAGCAGCTTGACAGGTTGGAACTATGGCTACACCTTC
>few|NA|TRBJ2-2|TRBV11-2
CASRTTGANTGELFF
TGTGCCAGCAGGACGACAGGCGCGAACACCGGGGAGCTGTTTTTT
>NA|NA|TRBJ2-3|TRBV9
CASSSRLVTDTQYF
TGTGCCAGCAGCTCGCGGCTGGTCACAGATACGCAGTATTTT
>NA|TRBD1|TRBJ1-1|TRBV13
CASTWGQGWNTEAFF
TGTGCCAGCACCTGGGGACAGGGCTGGAACACTGAAGCTTTCTTT
>few|TRBD2|TRBJ2-1|TRBV25-1
CASSELTSGQDNEQFF
TGTGCCAGCAGTGAACTAACTAGCGGCCAGGACAATGAGCAGTTCTTC
>NA|NA|TRBJ1-2|TRBV29-1
CSVGHIEYGYTF
TGCAGCGTGGGGCATATAGAATATGGCTACACCTTC
>NA|NA|TRBJ1-5|TRBV7-9
CSSSLDRGFQPQHF
TGTTCCAGCAGCTTAGATCGGGGATTCCAACCCCAGCATTTT
>NA|TRBD1|TRBJ1-6|TRBV2
CASSKPGQYNSPLHF
TGTGCCAGCAGTAAACCGGGACAGTATAATTCACCCCTCCACTTT
>NA|NA|TRBJ1-1|TRBV27
CASSLRRENTEAFF
TGTGCCAGCAGTTTAAGGAGGGAGAACACTGAAGCTTTCTTT
>NA|NA|TRBJ2-7|TRBV28
CASSPGDGPSSEQYF
TGTGCCAGCAGTCCGGGAGACGGACCCTCCTCGGAGCAGTACTTC
>NA|NA|TRBJ1-3|TRBV6-1
CASSPTAASGNTIYF
TGTGCCAGCAGTCCAACAGCGGCCTCTGGAAACACCATATATTTT
>NA|TRBD2|TRBJ2-1|TRBV11-2
CASRGGLAGVYEQFF
TGTGCCAGCAGGGGGGGGCTAGCGGGAGTTTATGAGCAGTTCTTC
>NA|TRBD2|TRBJ2-7|TRBV18
CASSPTSGPRDEQYF
TGTGCCAGCTCACCCACTAGCGGGCCCCGGGACGAGCAGTACTTC
>NA|TRBD1|TRBJ1-2|TRBV6-1
CASSGNRGYPDGYTF
TGTGCCAGCAGTGGAAACAGGGGGTACCCTGATGGCTACACCTTC
>NA|NA|TRBJ1-1|TRBV7-9
CSSSSPGEREAFF
TGTTCCAGCAGCTCCCCCGGGGAGAGGGAAGCTTTCTTT
>NA|NA|TRBJ1-4|TRBV7-9
CASSPEGATNEKLFF
TGTGCCAGCAGCCCCGAGGGTGCAACTAATGAAAAACTGTTTTTT
>NA|NA|TRBJ2-4|TRBV19
CASSGYYGPAKNIQYF
TGTGCCAGTAGCGGGTATTACGGCCCAGCCAAAAACATTCAGTACTTC
>once|NA|TRBJ1-1|TRBV7-3
CASSLTGARSAEAFF
TGTGCCAGCAGCTTAACGGGGGCGCGAAGTGCTGAAGCTTTCTTT
>NA|TRBD1|TRBJ1-2|TRBV4-3
CASSQGDRAHGYTF
TGCGCCAGCAGCCAAGGGGACAGGGCCCATGGCTACACCTTC
>NA|TRBD1|TRBJ2-7|TRBV18
CASSPGEVDRGQYF
TGTGCCAGCTCACCAGGAGAGGTTGACAGGGGACAGTACTTC
>NA|NA|TRBJ2-7|TRBV5-1
CASSLGGVARRSYEQYF
TGCGCCAGCAGCTTAGGGGGGGTCGCGAGAAGATCCTACGAGCAGTACTTC